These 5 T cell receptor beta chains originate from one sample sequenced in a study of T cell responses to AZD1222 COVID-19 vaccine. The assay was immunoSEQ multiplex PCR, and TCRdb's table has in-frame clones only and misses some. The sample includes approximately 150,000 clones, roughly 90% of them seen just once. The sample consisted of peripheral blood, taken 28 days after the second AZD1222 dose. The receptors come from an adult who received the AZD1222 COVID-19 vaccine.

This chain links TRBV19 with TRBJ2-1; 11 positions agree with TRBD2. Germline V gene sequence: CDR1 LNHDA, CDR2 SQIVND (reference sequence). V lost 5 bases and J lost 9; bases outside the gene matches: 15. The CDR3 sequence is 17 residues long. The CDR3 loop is CASSHLAGGRGTIEQFF. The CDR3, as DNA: TGTGCCAGTAGTCATCTAGCGGGAGGTCGAGGAACGATTGAGCAGTTCTTC.

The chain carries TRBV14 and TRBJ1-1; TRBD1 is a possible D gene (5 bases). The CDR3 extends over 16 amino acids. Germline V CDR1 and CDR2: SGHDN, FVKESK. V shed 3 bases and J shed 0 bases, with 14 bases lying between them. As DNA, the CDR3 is TGTGCCAGCAGCCACGTCCGGGGGAGGTTGAACACTGAAGCTTTCTTT. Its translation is CASSHVRGRLNTEAFF.

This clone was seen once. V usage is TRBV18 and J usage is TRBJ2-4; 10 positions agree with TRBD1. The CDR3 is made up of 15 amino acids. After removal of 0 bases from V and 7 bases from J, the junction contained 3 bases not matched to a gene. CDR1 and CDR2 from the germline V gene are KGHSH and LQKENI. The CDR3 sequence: CASSPPGQGRNIQYF. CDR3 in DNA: TGTGCCAGCTCACCACCGGGACAGGGGAGGAACATTCAGTACTTC.

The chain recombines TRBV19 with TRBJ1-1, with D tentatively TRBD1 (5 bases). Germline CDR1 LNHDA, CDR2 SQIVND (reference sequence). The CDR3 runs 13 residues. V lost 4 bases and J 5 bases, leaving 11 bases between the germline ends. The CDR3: CASSTREGTEAFF. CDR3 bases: TGTGCCAGTAGTACAAGGGAGGGGACTGAAGCTTTCTTT. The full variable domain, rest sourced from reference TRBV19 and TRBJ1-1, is DGGITQSPKYLFRKEGQNVTLSCEQNLNHDAMYWYRQDPGQGLRLIYYSQIVNDFQKGDIAEGYSVSREKKESFPLTVTSAQKNPTAFYLCASSTREGTEAFFGQGTRLTVV.

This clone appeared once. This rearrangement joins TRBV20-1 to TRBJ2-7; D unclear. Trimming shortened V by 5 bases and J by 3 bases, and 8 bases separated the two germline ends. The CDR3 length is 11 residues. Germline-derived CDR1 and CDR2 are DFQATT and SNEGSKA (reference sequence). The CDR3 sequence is CSAPDNYEQYF. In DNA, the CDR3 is TGCAGTGCTCCAGACAACTACGAGCAGTACTTC.